Each of the 29 T cell receptor beta chains below was sequenced from the same sample in a study of T-cell memory formation after mild COVID-19 (dated by TCRdb to about 2021). The library was produced with 5' RACE. The run used an Illumina NovaSeq 6000. TCRdb took the public reads, trimmed them with fastp at Q25, ran MiXCR for clone calling and kept in-frame beta chains. A single entry per CDR3 protein holds the most common genes and DNA from its merged rows. This sample is represented by under 400,000 distinct CDR3 sequences; approximately 21% of them were singletons. Clones ranked in the top ten supply around 12% of the sample. The sequencing input was PBMCs or a T cell subset sorted from them (not recorded which). Receptors originate from an adult woman who had mild COVID-19 (a few samples of this study predate the infection). The sample titles of this study are shuffled in the database, so cell type and time point are left out; the donor was told from shared clones.

This chain links TRBV30 with TRBJ1-3, with D possibly being TRBD1 (6 bases). This CDR3 spans 15 amino acids. Germline loops: CDR1 GTSNPN, CDR2 SVGIG (reference sequence). V was clipped by 5 bases and J by 1 base, with 15 bases between them. The CDR3 protein is CAWLDSPRSGNTIYF. DNA for the CDR3: TGTGCCTGGCTGGACAGCCCTAGGTCTGGAAACACCATATATTTT.

The J gene is TRBJ2-7, the V gene TRBV7-9; TRBD2 matches at 12 bases. There are 15 residues in the CDR3. Germline V lookup: CDR1 SEHNR, CDR2 FQNEAQ (reference sequence). The V gene end was trimmed by 5 bases and the J gene end by 3 bases; junction bases not matched to a gene: 5. CDR3 sequence reads: CASSQLAGGHYEQYF. CDR3 bases: TGTGCCAGCAGCCAACTAGCGGGAGGACACTACGAGCAGTACTTC.

This clonotype was seen at least ten times. This chain uses TRBV4-2 with TRBJ1-1, with D maybe TRBD1 (5 bases). CDR1 is LGHNA, CDR2 YNFKEQ, per germline. V dropped 0 bases and J dropped 1 base, with 12 bases sitting between them. The CDR3 is 16 residues long. The CDR3 coding sequence is TGTGCCAGCAGCCAAGATCAGGCAGGGAAGAACACTGAAGCTTTCTTT. Amino acids: CASSQDQAGKNTEAFF.

The rearrangement joins TRBV20-1 to TRBJ2-3; D is unresolved. V lost 3 bases and J lost 1, with 8 bases in between. CDR1 is DFQATT, CDR2 SNEGSKA, per germline (reference sequence). The CDR3 extends over 13 amino acids. This CDR3 reads CSASQTGTDTQYF. The CDR3 region has the DNA TGCAGTGCTAGCCAGACTGGCACAGATACGCAGTATTTT.

V and J are TRBV2 and TRBJ2-1; 7 bases are shared with TRBD1. With 6 bases clipped from V and 12 bases from J, the junction kept 11 bases outside the gene matches. CDR3 length: 13 amino acids. Germline V gives CDR1 SNHLY, CDR2 FYNNEI. As DNA, the CDR3 is TGTGCCAGCAGAGAAAGGGGGCTCAAATCGCAGTTCTTC. Translating gives CASRERGLKSQFF.

The chain employs TRBV3-1 and TRBJ1-1; D not resolved. Germline CDR1 and CDR2: LGHDT and YNNKEL (reference sequence). The V and J ends lost 1 base and 5 bases respectively, with 11 bases between them. The CDR3 runs to 14 residues. The CDR3 DNA reads TGTGCCAGCAGCCAAGTGGCGGCCGGGACTGAAGCTTTCTTT. Encoded protein: CASSQVAAGTEAFF.

The V gene is TRBV2, the J gene TRBJ2-3; D call uncertain. Germline V gene lookup returns CDR1 SNHLY and CDR2 FYNNEI. CDR3 length: 16 amino acids. Between the trimmed V and J ends, which lost 5 bases and 3 bases, there was a span of 18 bases. The CDR3 loop is CASSNARHIGTDTQYF. The CDR3, as DNA: TGTGCCAGCAGTAACGCCCGACATATAGGGACAGATACGCAGTATTTT.

This clonotype occurred a few times. The rearrangement links TRBV5-1 to TRBJ1-2; D remains unclear. The CDR3 contains 13 residues. Trimming took off 0 bases at V and 9 bases at J, with 12 bases between the two ends. The germline V gene encodes CDR1 SGHRS and CDR2 YFSETQ. The CDR3 bases are TGCGCCAGCAGCTTGGCCGGAGGGTCTAGCTACACCTTC. Translation: CASSLAGGSSYTF.

The V gene is TRBV12-3 or TRBV12-4, the J gene TRBJ1-1; D is unresolved. V gave up 1 base and J gave up 7 bases, with 10 bases separating them. There are 13 residues in the CDR3. CDR3 in amino acids: CASSLEEGLEAFF. The CDR3 coding sequence is TGTGCCAGCAGTTTAGAAGAAGGTCTTGAAGCTTTCTTT.

This clonotype was observed a handful of times. The chain couples TRBV6-6 to TRBJ2-7; 9 nucleotides match TRBD1. The CDR3 runs 15 residues. V trimming: 6 bases; J trimming: 0 bases; junction bases outside the gene matches: 6. Germline CDR1 reads MNHNY; CDR2 reads SVGAGI (reference sequence). In DNA, the CDR3 is TGTGCCAGCAGATCCGGGACAGGGAGCTCCTACGAGCAGTACTTC. Its protein product is CASRSGTGSSYEQYF.

The sample holds many counts of this clonotype. The rearrangement uses TRBV7-3 and TRBJ2-3; no reliable D call. Trimming removed 4 bases from V and 3 bases from J, with 8 bases in between. This CDR3 is built from 13 residues. Germline V gene sequence: CDR1 SGHTA, CDR2 FQGTGA. In DNA form, the CDR3 reads TGTGCCAGCAGCTCCTTGGGAACAGATACGCAGTATTTT. It specifies CASSSLGTDTQYF.

This chain uses TRBV20-1 with TRBJ2-3; no clear D gene. The CDR3 is 12 amino acids. Trimming took off 5 bases at V and 0 bases at J, with 6 bases between the two ends. From germline, CDR1 is DFQATT and CDR2 SNEGSKA (reference sequence). CDR3 sequence reads: CSAPTSTDTQYF. Here the CDR3 DNA reads TGCAGTGCTCCTACTAGCACAGATACGCAGTATTTT.

The rearrangement joins TRBV7-9 to TRBJ2-7, with TRBD2 identical over 10 bases. Germline loops: CDR1 SEHNR, CDR2 FQNEAQ (reference sequence). This CDR3 is 15 amino acids long. J gave up 0 bases and V 4 bases, and 3 bases lay outside the gene matches. Written as DNA, the CDR3 is TGTGCCAGCAGCTCGGGACTAGCGTCCTCCTACGAGCAGTACTTC. Translated: CASSSGLASSYEQYF.

CDR3 region: CASLGLAGGETQYF. In DNA, the CDR3 is TGTGCCAGCCTCGGACTAGCGGGGGGGGAGACCCAGTACTTC. The V gene is TRBV12-3 or TRBV12-4, the J gene TRBJ2-5; TRBD2 matches 15 bases. The J segment lost 5 bases and the V segment lost 8 bases, leaving 3 bases of the junction unmatched. The CDR3 contains 14 residues.

The V gene is TRBV24-1, the J gene TRBJ1-3; tentative D call: TRBD1 (6 bases). This CDR3 has 13 amino acids. Trimming left V 8 bases short and J 0 bases short, with 7 bases between. Per the germline V gene, CDR1 is KGHDR and CDR2 is SFDVKD. The CDR3 nucleotides are TGTGCCACCACGGACAGCTCTGGAAACACCATATATTTT. Protein product: CATTDSSGNTIYF.

The chain has TRBV24-1 and TRBJ1-2; D remains unclear. The CDR3 is 12 amino acids. V shed 4 bases and J shed 2 bases, with 4 bases lying between them. CDR1 is KGHDR, CDR2 SFDVKD, per germline. CDR3 DNA: TGTGCCACCAGTGACGAAAACTATGGCTACACCTTC. This encodes CATSDENYGYTF.

This clonotype was observed a single time. The rearrangement joins TRBV12-3 or TRBV12-4 to TRBJ1-2, with TRBD1 as a possible D gene (5 bases). V lost 7 bases to trimming and J lost 4 bases, with 19 bases between them. The CDR3 covers 15 residues. CDR3 loop: CASTNPGHVFYGYTF. The CDR3 nucleotides are TGTGCCAGCACCAACCCGGGGCATGTATTCTATGGCTACACCTTC.

This clonotype was seen a handful of times. The J gene is TRBJ2-3, the V gene TRBV20-1, with a weak D call TRBD2 (5 bases). Germline V gives CDR1 DFQATT, CDR2 SNEGSKA (reference sequence). This CDR3 region has 14 residues. V lost 1 base and J 3 bases, leaving 11 bases between the germline ends. The chain's CDR3 is CSARGSGDTDTQYF. CDR3 in DNA: TGCAGTGCTAGAGGGTCCGGGGATACAGATACGCAGTATTTT.

The rearrangement uses TRBV9 and TRBJ2-1, with 9 bases that match TRBD2. The junction had 12 bases not matched to a gene; V was cut back by 4 bases and J by 7 bases. The CDR3 runs 16 residues. Germline assignment: CDR1 SGDLS and CDR2 YYNGEE. The CDR3 bases are TGTGCCAGCAGCCCGGAGGGCGGGAGGGCCGAAAATGAGCAGTTCTTC. Translated: CASSPEGGRAENEQFF.

In this sample, this clonotype turned up a few times. The V gene is TRBV9, the J gene TRBJ2-2, with unresolved D. CDR1 SGDLS and CDR2 YYNGEE come from the germline V gene. The V and J ends lost 0 bases and 6 bases respectively, with 12 bases between them. The CDR3 is 15 residues long. CDR3 DNA sequence: TGTGCCAGCAGCGTAGACCCCACAGCATCCGGGGAGCTGTTTTTT. It specifies CASSVDPTASGELFF.

The rearrangement links TRBV5-4 to TRBJ2-3, with 10 bases that match TRBD2. The CDR3 extends over 17 amino acids. The junction had 9 bases not matched to a gene; V was cut back by 2 bases and J by 3 bases. The germline V gene has CDR1 SGHNT and CDR2 YYREEE (reference sequence). CDR3 sequence reads: CASSLPSGGAGTDTQYF. CDR3 DNA: TGTGCCAGCAGCTTACCTAGCGGGGGCGCCGGGACAGATACGCAGTATTTT.

This clonotype was observed once. The chain employs TRBV3-1 and TRBJ2-7; 7 bases map to TRBD1. The CDR3 consists of 16 residues. From germline, CDR1 is LGHDT and CDR2 YNNKEL (reference sequence). Losses at the gene ends were 1 base for V and 0 bases for J; bases not matched to a gene: 6. The CDR3 coding sequence is TGTGCCAGCAGCCAAGGAGGTGGGACAGTCTCCTACGAGCAGTACTTC. Translating it yields CASSQGGGTVSYEQYF.

In this sample, this clonotype turned up a few times. This rearrangement joins TRBV12-3 or TRBV12-4 to TRBJ2-7; D is unclear. The CDR3 covers 14 residues. With 6 bases removed from V and 0 bases from J, the gap between germline ends came to 12 bases. This chain's CDR3 is CASSTRLSSYEQYF. CDR3 in DNA: TGTGCCAGCAGCACAAGGTTGAGCTCCTACGAGCAGTACTTC.

This clonotype has just a few counts. The rearrangement links TRBV29-1 to TRBJ1-3, with D hard to call. CDR3 size: 14 residues. Trimming removed 7 bases from V and 0 bases from J, with 13 bases in between. Germline V gene lookup returns CDR1 SQVTM and CDR2 ANQGSEA. The CDR3 region is CSASSRNSGNTIYF. CDR3 bases: TGCAGCGCCTCCTCCCGTAACTCTGGAAACACCATATATTTT.

This clonotype has ten or more counts. The chain recombines TRBV7-9 with TRBJ2-1; perhaps TRBD2 as D (5 bases). The CDR3 covers 14 residues. Germline CDR1 and CDR2: SEHNR and FQNEAQ (reference sequence). The germline V and J ends were trimmed by 5 bases and 4 bases, with 12 bases remaining between them. CDR3 DNA: TGTGCCAGCAGCCCTCGGGGTAGTTACAATGAGCAGTTCTTC. This codes for CASSPRGSYNEQFF. The entire variable domain, with the rest obtained from reference TRBV7-9 and TRBJ2-1, is as follows: DTGVSQNPRHKITKRGQNVTFRCDPISEHNRLYWYRQTLGQGPEFLTYFQNEAQLEKSRLLSDRFSAERPKGSFSTLEIQRTEQGDSAMYLCASSPRGSYNEQFFGPGTRLTVL.

This clonotype has a single count. V and J are TRBV19 and TRBJ2-3; 9 nucleotides line up with TRBD2. The CDR3 runs to 15 residues. V shed 5 bases, J shed 5 bases, and the junction held 8 bases outside the gene matches. Germline-derived CDR1 and CDR2 are LNHDA and SQIVND (reference sequence). CDR3 loop: CASSLRGGVQDTQYF. The CDR3 DNA reads TGTGCCAGTAGTTTGCGCGGGGGGGTTCAAGATACGCAGTATTTT. The complete variable domain, with remaining parts taken from reference TRBV19 and TRBJ2-3, reads DGGITQSPKYLFRKEGQNVTLSCEQNLNHDAMYWYRQDPGQGLRLIYYSQIVNDFQKGDIAEGYSVSREKKESFPLTVTSAQKNPTAFYLCASSLRGGVQDTQYFGPGTRLTVL.

This clonotype was found a few times. The gene calls are TRBV5-1 and TRBJ2-3, with 12 bases identical to TRBD2. The CDR3 spans 16 residues. Germline V gene lookup returns CDR1 SGHRS and CDR2 YFSETQ. The V segment lost 4 bases and the J segment 5 bases; nucleotides outside the gene matches: 8. The CDR3 coding sequence is TGCGCCAGCAGCGTTAGGACTAGCGGGATCGGAGATACGCAGTATTTT. It encodes CASSVRTSGIGDTQYF.

A remark on this clonotype: A read error is likely, as this CDR3 ends without the conserved phenylalanine or tryptophan. The V call is TRBV4-2, the J call TRBJ2-3, with D perhaps TRBD2 (5 bases). The V end was cut by 0 bases, the J end by 2 bases, with 9 bases between. This CDR3 contains 15 residues. In germline, CDR1 is LGHNA, CDR2 YNFKEQ. The CDR3: CASSQDGGDTDTQYL. Here the CDR3 DNA reads TGTGCCAGCAGCCAAGATGGAGGCGACACAGATACGCAGTATTTG.

The gene calls are TRBV5-1 and TRBJ1-2; TRBD1 matches at 9 bases. CDR1 is SGHRS, CDR2 YFSETQ, per germline. The trim removed 3 bases at V and 3 bases at J, leaving 9 bases unmatched. The CDR3 is made up of 16 amino acids. The CDR3 reads CASSSQSGQGYYGYTF. The DNA for the CDR3 is TGCGCCAGCAGCTCCCAGTCGGGACAGGGTTACTATGGCTACACCTTC.